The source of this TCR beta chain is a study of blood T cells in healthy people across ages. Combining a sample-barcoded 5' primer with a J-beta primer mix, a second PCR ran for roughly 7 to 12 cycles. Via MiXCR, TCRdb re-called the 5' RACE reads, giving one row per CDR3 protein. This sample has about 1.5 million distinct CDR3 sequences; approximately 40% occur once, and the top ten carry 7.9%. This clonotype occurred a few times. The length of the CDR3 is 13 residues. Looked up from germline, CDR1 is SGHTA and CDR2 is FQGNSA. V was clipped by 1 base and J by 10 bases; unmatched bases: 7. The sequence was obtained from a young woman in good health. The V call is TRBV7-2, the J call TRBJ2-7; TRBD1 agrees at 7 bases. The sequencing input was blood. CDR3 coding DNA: TGTGCCAGCAGCTTAGGTGGACAGGCCCCCCAGTACTTC. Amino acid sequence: CASSLGGQAPQYF.